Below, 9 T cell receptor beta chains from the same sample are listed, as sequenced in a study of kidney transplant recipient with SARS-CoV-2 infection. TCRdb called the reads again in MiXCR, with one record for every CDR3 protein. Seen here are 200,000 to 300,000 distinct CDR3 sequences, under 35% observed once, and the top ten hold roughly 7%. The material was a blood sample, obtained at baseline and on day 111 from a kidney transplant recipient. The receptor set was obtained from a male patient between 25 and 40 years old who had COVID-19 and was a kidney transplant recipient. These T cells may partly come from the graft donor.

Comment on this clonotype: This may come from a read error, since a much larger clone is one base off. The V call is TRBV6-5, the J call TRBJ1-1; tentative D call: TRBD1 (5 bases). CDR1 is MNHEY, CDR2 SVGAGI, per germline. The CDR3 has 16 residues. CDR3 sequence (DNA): TGTGCCAGCGCCCATCCTGAGAACAGGCTCCCCCCCGGTGGGGTCTTT. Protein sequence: CASAHPENRLPPGGVF.

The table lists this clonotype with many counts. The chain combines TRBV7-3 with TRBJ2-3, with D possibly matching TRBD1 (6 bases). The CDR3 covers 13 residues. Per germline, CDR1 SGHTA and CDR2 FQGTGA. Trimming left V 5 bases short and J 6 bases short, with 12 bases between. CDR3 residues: CASSPGQGDTQYF. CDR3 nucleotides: TGTGCCAGCAGCCCCGGTCAGGGGGATACGCAGTATTTT.

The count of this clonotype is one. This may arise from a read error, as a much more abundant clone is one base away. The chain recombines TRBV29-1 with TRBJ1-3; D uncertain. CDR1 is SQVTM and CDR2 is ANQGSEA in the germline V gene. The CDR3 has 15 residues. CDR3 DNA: TGCAGCGTTCGGACCGATGTAGGGTCTGGAAACATCATATATTTT. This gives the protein CSVRTDVGSGNIIYF.

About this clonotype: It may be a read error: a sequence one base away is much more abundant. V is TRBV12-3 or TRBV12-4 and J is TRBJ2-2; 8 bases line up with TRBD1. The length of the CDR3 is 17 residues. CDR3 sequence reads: CASNLRSRGLEGGELFF. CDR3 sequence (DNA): TGTGCCAGCAATTTAAGGAGCAGGGGGCTGGAGGGCGGGGAGCTGTTTTTT.

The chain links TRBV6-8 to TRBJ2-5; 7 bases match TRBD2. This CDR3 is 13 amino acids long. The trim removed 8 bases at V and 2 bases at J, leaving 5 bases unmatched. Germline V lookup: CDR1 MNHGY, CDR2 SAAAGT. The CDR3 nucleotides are TGTGCCAGCGGGCGGGACTATCAAGAGACCCAGTACTTC. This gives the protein CASGRDYQETQYF.

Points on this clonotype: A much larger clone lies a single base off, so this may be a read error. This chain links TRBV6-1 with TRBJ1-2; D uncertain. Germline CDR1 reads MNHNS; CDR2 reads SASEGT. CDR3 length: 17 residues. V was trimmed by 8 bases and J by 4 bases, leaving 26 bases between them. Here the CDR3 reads CASGHIVECRKTYGYTF. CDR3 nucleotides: TGTGCCAGCGGTCATATTGTGGAATGTAGAAAGACCTATGGCTACACCTTC.

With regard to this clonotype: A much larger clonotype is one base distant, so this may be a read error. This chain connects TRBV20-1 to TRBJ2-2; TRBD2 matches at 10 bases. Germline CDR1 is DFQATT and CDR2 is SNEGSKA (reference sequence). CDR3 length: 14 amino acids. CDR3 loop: CSATSGTATVELFF. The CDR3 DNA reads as TGCAGTGCCACTAGCGGGACCGCGACCGTGGAGCTGTTTTTT.

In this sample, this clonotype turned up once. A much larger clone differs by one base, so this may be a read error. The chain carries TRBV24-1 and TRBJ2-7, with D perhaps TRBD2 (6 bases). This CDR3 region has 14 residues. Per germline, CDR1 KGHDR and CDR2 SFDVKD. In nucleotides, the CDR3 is TGTGCCCCCAGTGATACGGGACTGACCTACGAGCAGTACTTC. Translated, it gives CAPSDTGLTYEQYF.

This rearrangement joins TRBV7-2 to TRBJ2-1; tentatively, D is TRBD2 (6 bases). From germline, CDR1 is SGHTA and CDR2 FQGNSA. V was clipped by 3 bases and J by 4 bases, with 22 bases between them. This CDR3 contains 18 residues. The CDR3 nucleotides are TGTGCCAGCAGCTTCCCGGCGGGGAAGGCGGGCCGGTACAATGAGCAGTTCTTC. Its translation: CASSFPAGKAGRYNEQFF.